The present entry profiles one T cell receptor (beta chain) with its context. Its specificity is not known. This record belongs to a study of blood T cells in healthy people across ages. Study-level findings and limits: More naive CD4+ cells and higher diversity were found in long-lived than in aged donors. In the absence of known donor CMV status, changes in expanded clonotypes were possibly confounded. Estimated diversity, derived from one million T cells, was regarded as an underestimate.

Combining a sample-barcoded 5' primer with a J-beta primer mix, a second PCR ran for about 6 to 12 cycles. TCRdb fed the 5' RACE reads into MiXCR, producing one record per CDR3 protein. The sample records about a million distinct CDR3 sequences, 51% being singletons. The V end lost 7 bases, the J end lost 1 base, and 8 bases lay between the germline ends. This CDR3 comprises 13 residues. Germline CDR1 is SNHLY and CDR2 is FYNNEI. The authors extracted at least 5 micrograms of total RNA per sample. Sequenced sample: blood. The TCR was taken from a woman in her sixties in good health. This sequence joins TRBV2 and TRBJ2-1; D is undetermined. This CDR3 reads CASMKTSYNEQFF. CDR3 nucleotides: TGTGCCAGCATGAAGACATCCTACAATGAGCAGTTCTTC. The whole variable domain, remainder taken from reference TRBV2 and TRBJ2-1, is EPEVTQTPSHQVTQMGQEVILRCVPISNHLYFYWYRQILGQKVEFLVSFYNNEISEKSEIFDDQFSVERPDGSNFTLKIRSTKLEDSAMYFCASMKTSYNEQFFGPGTRLTVL.